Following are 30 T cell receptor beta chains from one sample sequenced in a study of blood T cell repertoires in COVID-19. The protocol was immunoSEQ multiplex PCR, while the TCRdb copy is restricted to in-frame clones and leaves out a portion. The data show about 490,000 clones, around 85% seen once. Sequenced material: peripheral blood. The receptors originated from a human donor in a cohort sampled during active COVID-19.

DNA of the CDR3: TGTGCCAGCAGAGGGGGAGACGAGGAAAAACTGTTTTTT. Translated, it gives CASRGGDEEKLFF. This chain connects TRBV5-4 to TRBJ1-4, with a possible D match to TRBD1 (6 bases). In germline, CDR1 is SGHNT, CDR2 YYREEE (reference sequence). This CDR3 is built from 13 residues. Deletions cut 5 bases from V and 8 bases from J, with 13 bases between.

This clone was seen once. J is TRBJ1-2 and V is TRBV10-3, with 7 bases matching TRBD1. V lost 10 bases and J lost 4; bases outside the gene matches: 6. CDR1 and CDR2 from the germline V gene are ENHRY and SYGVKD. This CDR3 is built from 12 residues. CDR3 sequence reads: CATTGVTYGYTF. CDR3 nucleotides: TGTGCCACCACAGGGGTTACCTATGGCTACACCTTC.

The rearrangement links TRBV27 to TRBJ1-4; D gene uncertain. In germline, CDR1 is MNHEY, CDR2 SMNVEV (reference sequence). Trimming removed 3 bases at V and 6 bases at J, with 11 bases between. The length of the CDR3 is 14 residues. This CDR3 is CASSLVVGDEKLFF. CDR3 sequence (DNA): TGTGCCAGCAGTTTGGTGGTGGGAGATGAAAAACTGTTTTTT.

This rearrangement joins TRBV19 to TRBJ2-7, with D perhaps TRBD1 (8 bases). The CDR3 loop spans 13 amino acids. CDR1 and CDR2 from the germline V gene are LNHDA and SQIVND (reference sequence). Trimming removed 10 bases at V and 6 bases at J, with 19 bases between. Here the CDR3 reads CATGSTGGGEQYF. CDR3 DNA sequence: TGTGCCACCGGCTCTACAGGGGGGGGCGAGCAGTACTTC.

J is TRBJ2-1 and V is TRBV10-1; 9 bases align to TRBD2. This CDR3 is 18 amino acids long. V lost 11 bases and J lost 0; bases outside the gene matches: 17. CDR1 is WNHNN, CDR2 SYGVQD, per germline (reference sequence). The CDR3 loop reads CAGLLWGKLAGSYNEQFF. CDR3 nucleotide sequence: TGCGCCGGACTTTTGTGGGGGAAACTAGCGGGCTCCTACAATGAGCAGTTCTTC.

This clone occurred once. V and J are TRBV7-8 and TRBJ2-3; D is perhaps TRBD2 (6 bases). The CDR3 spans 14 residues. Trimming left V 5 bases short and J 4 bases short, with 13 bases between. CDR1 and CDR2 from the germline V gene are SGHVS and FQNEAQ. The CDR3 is CASSLSGSADTQYF. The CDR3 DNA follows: TGTGCCAGCAGCCTTAGCGGTTCTGCAGATACGCAGTATTTT.

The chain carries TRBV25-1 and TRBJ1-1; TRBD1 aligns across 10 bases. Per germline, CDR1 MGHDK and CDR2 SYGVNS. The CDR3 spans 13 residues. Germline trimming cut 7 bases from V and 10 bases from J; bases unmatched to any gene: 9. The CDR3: CASIVGTGARAFF. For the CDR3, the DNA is TGTGCCAGCATAGTAGGGACAGGGGCGCGAGCTTTCTTT.

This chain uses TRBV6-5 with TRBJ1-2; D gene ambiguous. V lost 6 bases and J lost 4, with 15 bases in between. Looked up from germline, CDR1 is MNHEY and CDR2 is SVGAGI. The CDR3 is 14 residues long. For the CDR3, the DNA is TGTGCCAGCAGCCGTGGGGAGGCTTCCTATGGCTACACCTTC. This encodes CASSRGEASYGYTF.

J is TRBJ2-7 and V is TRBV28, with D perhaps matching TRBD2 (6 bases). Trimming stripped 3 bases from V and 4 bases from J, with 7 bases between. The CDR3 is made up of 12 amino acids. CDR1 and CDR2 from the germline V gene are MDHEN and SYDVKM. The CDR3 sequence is CASSLEGYEQYF. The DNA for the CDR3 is TGTGCCAGCAGTTTGGAGGGGTACGAGCAGTACTTC. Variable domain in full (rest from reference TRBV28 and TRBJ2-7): DVKVTQSSRYLVKRTGEKVFLECVQDMDHENMFWYRQDPGLGLRLIYFSYDVKMKEKGDIPEGYSVSREKKERFSLILESASTNQTSMYLCASSLEGYEQYFGPGTRLTVT.

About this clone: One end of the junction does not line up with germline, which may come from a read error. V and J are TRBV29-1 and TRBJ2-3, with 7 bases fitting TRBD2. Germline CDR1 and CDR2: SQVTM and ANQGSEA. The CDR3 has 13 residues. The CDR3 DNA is TGCAGCGCTGAATTAGCGGGCCCAGATACGCAGTATTTT. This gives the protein CSAELAGPDTQYF.

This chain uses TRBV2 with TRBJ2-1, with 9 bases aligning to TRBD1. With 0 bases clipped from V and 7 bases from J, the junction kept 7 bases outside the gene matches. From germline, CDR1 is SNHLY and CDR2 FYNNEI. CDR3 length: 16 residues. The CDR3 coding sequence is TGTGCCAGCAGTGAAGCGCGGACAGGGGCCAGGAATGAGCAGTTCTTC. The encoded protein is CASSEARTGARNEQFF.

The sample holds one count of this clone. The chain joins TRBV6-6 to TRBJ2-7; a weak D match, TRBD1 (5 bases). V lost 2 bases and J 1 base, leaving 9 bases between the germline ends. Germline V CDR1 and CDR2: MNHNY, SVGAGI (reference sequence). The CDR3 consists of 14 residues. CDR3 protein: CASSYISGSYEQYF. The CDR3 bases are TGTGCCAGCAGTTACATCTCAGGGTCCTACGAGCAGTACTTC.

CDR3 sequence: CASGSPTGELFF. In DNA form, the CDR3 reads TGTGCCAGCGGCTCGCCCACCGGGGAGCTGTTTTTT. This chain links TRBV27 with TRBJ2-2; D remains unclear. This CDR3 has 12 residues. CDR1 is MNHEY and CDR2 is SMNVEV in the germline V gene (reference sequence). Deletions cut 8 bases from V and 4 bases from J, with 8 bases between.

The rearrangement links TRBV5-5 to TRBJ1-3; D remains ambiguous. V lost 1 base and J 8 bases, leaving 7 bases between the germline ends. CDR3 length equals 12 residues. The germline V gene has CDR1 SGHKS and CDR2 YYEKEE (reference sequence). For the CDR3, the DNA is TGTGCCAGCAGCTTGCGGTTGGACACCATATATTTT. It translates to CASSLRLDTIYF. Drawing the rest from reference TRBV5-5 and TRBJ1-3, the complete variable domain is DAGVTQSPTHLIKTRGQQVTLRCSPISGHKSVSWYQQVLGQGPQFIFQYYEKEERGRGNFPDRFSARQFPNYSSELNVNALLLGDSALYLCASSLRLDTIYFGEGSWLTVV.

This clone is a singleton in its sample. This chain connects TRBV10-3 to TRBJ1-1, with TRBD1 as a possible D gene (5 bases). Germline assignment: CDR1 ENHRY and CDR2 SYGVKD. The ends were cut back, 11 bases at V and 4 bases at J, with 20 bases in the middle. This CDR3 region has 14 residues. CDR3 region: CAVQEGGAGTEAFF. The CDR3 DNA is TGTGCCGTTCAAGAGGGAGGGGCAGGCACTGAAGCTTTCTTT.

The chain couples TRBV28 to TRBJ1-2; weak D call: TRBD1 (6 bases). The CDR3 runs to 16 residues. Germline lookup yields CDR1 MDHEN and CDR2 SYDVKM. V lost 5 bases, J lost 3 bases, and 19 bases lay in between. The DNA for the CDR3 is TGTGCCAGCAGTCCCCCGAAGGGCAGGGGAGACTATGGCTACACCTTC. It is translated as CASSPPKGRGDYGYTF.

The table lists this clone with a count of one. The CDR3 spells CAWSVGSGSRETQYF. CDR3 coding DNA: TGTGCCTGGAGTGTAGGTAGCGGGAGTAGAGAGACCCAGTACTTC. This chain joins TRBV30 and TRBJ2-5, with TRBD2 matching 9 bases. This CDR3 spans 15 amino acids. The germline gives CDR1 GTSNPN, CDR2 SVGIG (reference sequence). V lost 0 bases to trimming and J lost 4 bases; unmatched junction nucleotides: 6.

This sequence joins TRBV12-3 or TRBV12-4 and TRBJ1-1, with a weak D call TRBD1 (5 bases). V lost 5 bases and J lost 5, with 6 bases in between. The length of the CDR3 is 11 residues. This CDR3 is CASSPGTEAFF. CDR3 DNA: TGTGCCAGCAGTCCAGGGACTGAAGCTTTCTTT.

CDR3 nucleotide sequence: TGTGCCAGCAGCTTAAGCGACGCCGGGAGGGACTATGGCTACACCTTC. Residues: CASSLSDAGRDYGYTF. The V call is TRBV11-1, the J call TRBJ1-2; D uncertain. The CDR3 extends over 16 amino acids. Trimming took 2 bases from V and 3 from J, leaving 16 bases between them. Germline V lookup: CDR1 SGHAT, CDR2 FQDESV (reference sequence).

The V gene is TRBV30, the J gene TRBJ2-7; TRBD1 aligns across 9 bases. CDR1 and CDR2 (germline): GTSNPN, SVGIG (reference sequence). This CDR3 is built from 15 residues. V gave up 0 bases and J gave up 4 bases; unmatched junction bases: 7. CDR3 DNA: TGTGCCTGGAGTGTGAAGAGAGGACAGGGGTACGAGCAGTACTTC. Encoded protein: CAWSVKRGQGYEQYF.

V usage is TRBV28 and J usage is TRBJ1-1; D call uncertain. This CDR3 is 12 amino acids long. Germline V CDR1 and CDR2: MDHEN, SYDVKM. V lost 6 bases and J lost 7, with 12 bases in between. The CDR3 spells CASSWGENEAFF. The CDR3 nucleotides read TGTGCCAGCAGCTGGGGAGAGAATGAAGCTTTCTTT.

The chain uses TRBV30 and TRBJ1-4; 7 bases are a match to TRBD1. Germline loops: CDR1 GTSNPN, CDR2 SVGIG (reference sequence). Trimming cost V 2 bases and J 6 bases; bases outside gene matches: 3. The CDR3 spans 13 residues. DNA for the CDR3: TGTGCCTGGAGTAGGGGGCCGGATGAAAAACTGTTTTTT. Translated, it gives CAWSRGPDEKLFF.

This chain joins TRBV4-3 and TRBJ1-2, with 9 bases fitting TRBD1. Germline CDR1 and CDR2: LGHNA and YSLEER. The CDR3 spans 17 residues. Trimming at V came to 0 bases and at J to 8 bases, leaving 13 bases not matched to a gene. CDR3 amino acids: CASSQDPGTGSRYGYTF. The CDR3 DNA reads TGCGCCAGCAGCCAAGATCCGGGGACAGGGTCGCGCTACGGCTACACCTTC.

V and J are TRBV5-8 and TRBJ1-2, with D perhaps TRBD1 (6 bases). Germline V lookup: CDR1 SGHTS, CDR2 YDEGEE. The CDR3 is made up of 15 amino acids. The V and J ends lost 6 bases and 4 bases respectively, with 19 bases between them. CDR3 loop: CASTRTATKGYGYTF. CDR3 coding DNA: TGTGCCAGCACCAGGACAGCCACTAAGGGCTATGGCTACACCTTC.

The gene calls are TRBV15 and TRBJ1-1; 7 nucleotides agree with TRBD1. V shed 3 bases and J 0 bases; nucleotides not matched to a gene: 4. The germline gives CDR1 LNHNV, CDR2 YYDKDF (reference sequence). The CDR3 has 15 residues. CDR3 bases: TGTGCCACCAGCAGGCGTACAGGGGTGAACACTGAAGCTTTCTTT. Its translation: CATSRRTGVNTEAFF.

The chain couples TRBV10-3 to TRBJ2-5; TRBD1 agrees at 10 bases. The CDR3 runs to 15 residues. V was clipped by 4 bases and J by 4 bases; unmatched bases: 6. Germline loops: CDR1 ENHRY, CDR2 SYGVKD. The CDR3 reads CAISGQDRGTETQYF. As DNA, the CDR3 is TGTGCCATCAGTGGACAGGACAGGGGGACAGAGACCCAGTACTTC.

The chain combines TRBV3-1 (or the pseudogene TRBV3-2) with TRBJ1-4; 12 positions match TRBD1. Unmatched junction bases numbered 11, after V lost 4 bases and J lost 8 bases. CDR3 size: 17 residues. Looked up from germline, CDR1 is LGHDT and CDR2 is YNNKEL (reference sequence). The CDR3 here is CASSPRDRGRSGEKLFF. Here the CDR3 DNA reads TGTGCCAGCAGCCCCCGGGACAGGGGGCGGAGTGGGGAAAAACTGTTTTTT.

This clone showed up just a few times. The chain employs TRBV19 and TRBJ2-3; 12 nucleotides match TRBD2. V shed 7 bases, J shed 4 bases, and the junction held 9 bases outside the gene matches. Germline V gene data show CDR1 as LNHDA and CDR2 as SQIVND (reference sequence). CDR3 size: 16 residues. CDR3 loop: CASIGWTSGKPDTQYF. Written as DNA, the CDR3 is TGTGCCAGTATCGGTTGGACTAGCGGGAAGCCAGATACGCAGTATTTT.

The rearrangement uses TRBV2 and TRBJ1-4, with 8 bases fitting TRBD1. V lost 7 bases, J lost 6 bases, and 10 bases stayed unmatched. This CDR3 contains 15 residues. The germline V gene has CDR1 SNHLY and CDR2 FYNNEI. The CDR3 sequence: CASNGQGPSYEKLFF. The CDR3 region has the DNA TGTGCCAGCAACGGACAGGGACCGAGTTATGAAAAACTGTTTTTT.

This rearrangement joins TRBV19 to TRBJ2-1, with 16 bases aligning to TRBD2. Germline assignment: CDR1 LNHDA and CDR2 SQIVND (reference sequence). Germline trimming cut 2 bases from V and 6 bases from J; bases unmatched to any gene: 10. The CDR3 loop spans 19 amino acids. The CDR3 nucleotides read TGTGCCAGTAGTATACACCCGGGACTAGCGGGAGGGCTTATCAATGAGCAGTTCTTC. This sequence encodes CASSIHPGLAGGLINEQFF.